The source of this T cell receptor beta chain is a study of T-cell memory formation after mild COVID-19. TCRdb re-analysed the 5' RACE reads in MiXCR, keeping a single row per CDR3 protein. The data show about 160,000 distinct CDR3 sequences, around 30% seen once. V was trimmed by 8 bases and J by 10 bases, leaving 15 bases between them. The CDR3 contains 13 residues. The germline CDR1 and CDR2 sequences are SNHLY and FYNNEI. The study, taken as a whole, reports: Some clones that responded turned up in pre-infection memory, which suggests that cross-reactive memory joined in.

This clonotype was observed a few times. The target antigen is unknown. The sequence was collected from an adult woman who had mild COVID-19 (a few samples of this study predate the infection). Cell type and time point are not known. This rearrangement joins TRBV2 to TRBJ1-6, with D perhaps matching TRBD1 (5 bases). What was sequenced was PBMCs or a T cell subset sorted from them (not recorded which). The CDR3 protein is CASSLGEGSPLHF. DNA for the CDR3: TGTGCCAGCTCATTGGGGGAAGGGTCACCCCTCCACTTT. Filled out from reference TRBV2 and TRBJ1-6, the complete variable domain reads EPEVTQTPSHQVTQMGQEVILRCVPISNHLYFYWYRQILGQKVEFLVSFYNNEISEKSEIFDDQFSVERPDGSNFTLKIRSTKLEDSAMYFCASSLGEGSPLHFGNGTRLTVT.